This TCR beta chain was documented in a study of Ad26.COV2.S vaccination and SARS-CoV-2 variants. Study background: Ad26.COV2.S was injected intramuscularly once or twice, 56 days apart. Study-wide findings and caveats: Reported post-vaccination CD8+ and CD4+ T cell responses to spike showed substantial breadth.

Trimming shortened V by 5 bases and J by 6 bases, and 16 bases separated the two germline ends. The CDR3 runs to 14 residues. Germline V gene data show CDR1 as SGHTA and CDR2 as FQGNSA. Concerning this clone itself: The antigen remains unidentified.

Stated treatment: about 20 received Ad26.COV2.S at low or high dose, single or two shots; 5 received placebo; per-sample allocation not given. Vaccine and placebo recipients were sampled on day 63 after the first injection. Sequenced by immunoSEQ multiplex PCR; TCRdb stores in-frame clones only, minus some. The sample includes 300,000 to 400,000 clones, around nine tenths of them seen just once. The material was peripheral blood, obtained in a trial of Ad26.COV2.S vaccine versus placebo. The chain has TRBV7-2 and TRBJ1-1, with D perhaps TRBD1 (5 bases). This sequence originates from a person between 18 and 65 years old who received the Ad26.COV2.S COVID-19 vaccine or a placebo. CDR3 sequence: CASSVTRVEAEAFF. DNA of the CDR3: TGTGCCAGCAGCGTTACCAGGGTAGAAGCTGAAGCTTTCTTT. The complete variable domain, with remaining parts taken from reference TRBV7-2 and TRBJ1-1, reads GAGVSQSPSNKVTEKGKDVELRCDPISGHTALYWYRQSLGQGLEFLIYFQGNSAPDKSGLPSDRFSAERTGGSVSTLTIQRTQQEDSAVYLCASSVTRVEAEAFFGQGTRLTVV.